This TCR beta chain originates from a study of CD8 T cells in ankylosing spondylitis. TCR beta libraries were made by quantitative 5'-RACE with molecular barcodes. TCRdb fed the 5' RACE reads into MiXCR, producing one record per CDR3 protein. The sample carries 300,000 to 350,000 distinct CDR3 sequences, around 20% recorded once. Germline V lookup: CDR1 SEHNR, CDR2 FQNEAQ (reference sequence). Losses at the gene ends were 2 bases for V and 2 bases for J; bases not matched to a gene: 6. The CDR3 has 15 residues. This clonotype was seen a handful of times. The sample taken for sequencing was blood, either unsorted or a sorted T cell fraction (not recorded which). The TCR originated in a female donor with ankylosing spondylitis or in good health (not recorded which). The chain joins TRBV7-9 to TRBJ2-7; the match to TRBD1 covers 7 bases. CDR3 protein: CASSLSRTGTYEQYF. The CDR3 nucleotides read TGTGCCAGCAGCTTATCACGGACAGGCACCTACGAGCAGTACTTC.